These 21 T cell receptor beta chains originate from one sample sequenced in a study of blood T cells in healthy people across ages. Combining a sample-barcoded 5' primer with a J-beta primer mix, a second PCR ran for roughly 7 to 12 cycles. Using its own MiXCR run on the 5' RACE reads, TCRdb lists one record per CDR3 protein. This table has approximately 900,000 distinct CDR3 sequences, under 35% appearing once. These data were likewise used in another study, on T cells of mothers and their children.

The sample comprised blood. The source of these receptors is a woman aged 40 to 49 in good health.

About this clonotype itself: The limits of the CDR3 on the DNA are not certain, so only TCRdb's listed CDR3 is given. This chain joins TRBV13 and TRBJ2-3; TRBD1 is the table's D call, not checked against the DNA. Ends included, the CDR3 has 23 residues. CDR1 PRHDT and CDR2 FYEKMQ come from the germline V gene (reference sequence). The CDR3 protein is CASSLGENIQYFGAGTELYTQYF.

The chain combines TRBV5-1 with TRBJ2-3; tentative D call: TRBD2 (5 bases). V lost 0 bases to trimming and J lost 1 base, with 9 bases between them. CDR3 size: 15 residues. Germline CDR1 and CDR2: SGHRS and YFSETQ. For the CDR3, the DNA is TGCGCCAGCAGCTTGGGCCGGACTCGCACAGATACGCAGTATTTT. Its translation: CASSLGRTRTDTQYF.

The sample holds a few counts of this clonotype. V is TRBV7-2 and J is TRBJ2-7, with 9 bases fitting TRBD1. After removal of 2 bases from V and 6 bases from J, the junction contained 2 bases not matched to a gene. This CDR3 has 13 residues. Germline assignment: CDR1 SGHTA and CDR2 FQGNSA. The CDR3 sequence: CASSLRQGGEQYF. CDR3 bases: TGTGCCAGCAGCTTACGACAGGGGGGCGAGCAGTACTTC.

This clonotype was detected only a few times. This rearrangement joins TRBV5-1 to TRBJ2-7, with 8 bases matching TRBD1. The CDR3 spans 13 residues. Per germline, CDR1 SGHRS and CDR2 YFSETQ. Trimming cost V 4 bases and J 5 bases; bases outside gene matches: 5. CDR3 sequence reads: CASSPTDRDEQYF. CDR3 DNA sequence: TGCGCCAGCAGCCCGACGGACAGGGACGAGCAGTACTTC.

This clonotype was observed a few times. V usage is TRBV4-3 and J usage is TRBJ1-2; D is ambiguous. The CDR3 loop spans 15 amino acids. Germline CDR1 reads LGHNA; CDR2 reads YSLEER. V lost 0 bases and J lost 0, with 8 bases in between. DNA for the CDR3: TGCGCCAGCAGCCAAGATAGAACACCTAACTATGGCTACACCTTC. Translation gives CASSQDRTPNYGYTF.

On this clonotype itself: Germline and junction disagree at one end, which may indicate a read error. V and J are TRBV5-6 and TRBJ2-3; D is possibly TRBD1 (6 bases). The CDR3 has 14 residues. Per the germline V gene, CDR1 is SGHDT and CDR2 is YYEEEE. CDR3 protein: CAGSGDTSTDTQYF. The CDR3 DNA follows: TGTGCCGGCAGTGGGGACACTAGCACAGATACGCAGTATTTT.

J is TRBJ2-4 and V is TRBV29-1, with 12 bases matching TRBD2. This CDR3 spans 15 amino acids. Germline V gives CDR1 SQVTM, CDR2 ANQGSEA. The trim removed 7 bases at V and 9 bases at J, leaving 13 bases unmatched. The CDR3 coding sequence is TGCAGCGCCAAGACTAGCGGGGGAGACGGGGGCATTCAGTACTTC. It yields the protein CSAKTSGGDGGIQYF.

For this clonotype: A junction end diverges from the germline sequence, so it may reflect a read error. The chain couples TRBV7-6 to TRBJ2-4; maybe TRBD1 (6 bases). The J call may be incorrect, as the DNA end agrees better with TRBJ2-7. Looked up from germline, CDR1 is SGHVS and CDR2 is FNYEAQ. The CDR3 loop spans 14 amino acids. CDR3 nucleotide sequence: TGTGTCAGCAGCCCACAGGGTGCGTTCTACGAGCAGTACTTC. This sequence encodes CVSSPQGAFYEQYF.

The rearrangement uses TRBV7-3 and TRBJ2-3, with 7 bases identical to TRBD2. Germline lookup yields CDR1 SGHTA and CDR2 FQGTGA. The CDR3 spans 16 residues. V was clipped by 5 bases and J by 0 bases; unmatched bases: 8. In DNA form, the CDR3 reads TGTGCCAGCAGCCCGTCGCTAGCGGAAAGCACAGATACGCAGTATTTT. This codes for CASSPSLAESTDTQYF.

In this sample, this clonotype turned up a few times. The rearrangement joins TRBV28 to TRBJ2-1, with D perhaps TRBD2 (7 bases). In germline, CDR1 is MDHEN, CDR2 SYDVKM. This CDR3 comprises 14 residues. Deletions cut 9 bases from V and 4 bases from J, with 16 bases between. DNA for the CDR3: TGTGCCAGTTCAAAGGGGGGGCCATACAATGAGCAGTTCTTC. The encoded protein is CASSKGGPYNEQFF.

This clonotype was observed a few times. The chain combines TRBV7-9 with TRBJ1-2; no firm D call. Germline assignment: CDR1 SEHNR and CDR2 FQNEAQ (reference sequence). The CDR3 has 14 amino acids. Between the trimmed V and J ends, which lost 5 bases and 8 bases, there was a span of 18 bases. The CDR3: CASSPGSSLGGYTF. The CDR3 region has the DNA TGTGCCAGCAGCCCCGGTTCGAGCCTTGGCGGCTACACCTTC.

Many counts were recorded for this clonotype. The V and J genes are TRBV7-2 and TRBJ1-2, with D possibly being TRBD1 (6 bases). Per the germline V gene, CDR1 is SGHTA and CDR2 is FQGNSA. The CDR3 runs 15 residues. V was cut by 5 bases and J by 4 bases, with 17 bases left in between. The CDR3 DNA is TGTGCCAGCAGCCTATCGGCGAGGGGGGTCTATGGCTACACCTTC. Translation: CASSLSARGVYGYTF. Full variable domain (rest looked up from reference TRBV7-2 and TRBJ1-2): GAGVSQSPSNKVTEKGKDVELRCDPISGHTALYWYRQSLGQGLEFLIYFQGNSAPDKSGLPSDRFSAERTGGSVSTLTIQRTQQEDSAVYLCASSLSARGVYGYTFGSGTRLTVV.

This clonotype occurred many times. The chain uses TRBV28 and TRBJ1-2; unclear D gene. There are 15 residues in the CDR3. V lost 7 bases and J 3 bases, leaving 18 bases between the germline ends. Germline assignment: CDR1 MDHEN and CDR2 SYDVKM. CDR3 DNA: TGTGCCAGCACCTCCCCGACGGGCGGCTACTATGGCTACACCTTC. Translation: CASTSPTGGYYGYTF.

This chain links TRBV18 with TRBJ2-1; D tentatively reads TRBD1 or TRBD2 (5 bases each). Germline V gene sequence: CDR1 KGHSH, CDR2 LQKENI. The CDR3 has 13 residues. V lost 4 bases and J lost 13, with 17 bases in between. The CDR3 reads CASSRDPRGTQFF. CDR3 sequence (DNA): TGTGCCAGCTCACGGGACCCCCGAGGGACCCAGTTCTTC.

The table lists this clonotype with a few counts. The chain joins TRBV28 to TRBJ2-1; 7 nucleotides line up with TRBD2. The CDR3 is 16 residues long. CDR1 and CDR2 (germline): MDHEN, SYDVKM. V shed 6 bases, J shed 0 bases, and the junction held 8 bases outside the gene matches. DNA of the CDR3: TGTGCCAGCAGACCCCAGCGGGGAAGCTCCTACAATGAGCAGTTCTTC. This codes for CASRPQRGSSYNEQFF.

This chain uses TRBV6-1 with TRBJ2-7; TRBD1 matches 10 bases. From germline, CDR1 is MNHNS and CDR2 SASEGT. The junction had 6 bases not matched to a gene; V was cut back by 2 bases and J by 2 bases. The CDR3 contains 16 residues. In DNA, the CDR3 is TGTGCCAGCAGTGAATCACCGGGACAGGGGCCCTACGAGCAGTACTTC. Its translation is CASSESPGQGPYEQYF.

As to this clonotype: A much larger clone is a single base away; this may be a read error. CDR3 nucleotide sequence: TGTGCCAGCAGCCCTACTAGCGGGGACAACGAGCAGTACTTC. It codes for CASSPTSGDNEQYF. V is TRBV3-1 and J is TRBJ2-4, with TRBD2 matching 10 bases. The assigned J gene may be wrong: the sequence end matches TRBJ2-7 better. CDR1 and CDR2 (germline): LGHDT, YNNKEL (reference sequence). There are 14 residues in the CDR3.

This clonotype came up a few times. A much larger clone sits a single nucleotide away, making a read error possible. The rearrangement links TRBV7-7 to TRBJ2-5; 7 positions agree with TRBD1. The germline gives CDR1 SSHAT, CDR2 FNYEAQ (reference sequence). The CDR3 sequence is 14 residues long. For the CDR3, the DNA is TGTGCTAGCAGCCGGGTCAGGGGGAAGGAGACCCAGTACTTC. Translated: CASSRVRGKETQYF.

This clonotype was seen repeatedly, ten times or more. The genes are TRBV9 and TRBJ2-5, with D tentatively TRBD2 (7 bases). This CDR3 is built from 14 residues. Per germline, CDR1 SGDLS and CDR2 YYNGEE. The V and J ends lost 3 bases and 4 bases respectively, with 13 bases between them. This CDR3 reads CASSASGEGETQYF. As DNA, the CDR3 is TGTGCCAGCAGCGCATCAGGGGAGGGAGAGACCCAGTACTTC.

The chain couples TRBV18 to TRBJ2-3; D may be TRBD2 (5 bases). Trimming removed 2 bases at V and 2 bases at J, with 14 bases between. Per the germline V gene, CDR1 is KGHSH and CDR2 is LQKENI. The CDR3 runs 16 residues. CDR3 bases: TGTGCCAGCTCACCAACCCTTTCGGGGAACACAGATACGCAGTATTTT. Protein product: CASSPTLSGNTDTQYF.

A few counts support this clonotype. The V call is TRBV18, the J call TRBJ2-7, with D maybe TRBD1 (5 bases). The CDR3 loop spans 14 amino acids. Germline-derived CDR1 and CDR2 are KGHSH and LQKENI. V lost 2 bases to trimming and J lost 4 bases, with 12 bases between them. The CDR3 here is CASSPGQLRYEQYF. The CDR3 bases are TGTGCCAGCTCACCAGGACAACTCCGGTACGAGCAGTACTTC.